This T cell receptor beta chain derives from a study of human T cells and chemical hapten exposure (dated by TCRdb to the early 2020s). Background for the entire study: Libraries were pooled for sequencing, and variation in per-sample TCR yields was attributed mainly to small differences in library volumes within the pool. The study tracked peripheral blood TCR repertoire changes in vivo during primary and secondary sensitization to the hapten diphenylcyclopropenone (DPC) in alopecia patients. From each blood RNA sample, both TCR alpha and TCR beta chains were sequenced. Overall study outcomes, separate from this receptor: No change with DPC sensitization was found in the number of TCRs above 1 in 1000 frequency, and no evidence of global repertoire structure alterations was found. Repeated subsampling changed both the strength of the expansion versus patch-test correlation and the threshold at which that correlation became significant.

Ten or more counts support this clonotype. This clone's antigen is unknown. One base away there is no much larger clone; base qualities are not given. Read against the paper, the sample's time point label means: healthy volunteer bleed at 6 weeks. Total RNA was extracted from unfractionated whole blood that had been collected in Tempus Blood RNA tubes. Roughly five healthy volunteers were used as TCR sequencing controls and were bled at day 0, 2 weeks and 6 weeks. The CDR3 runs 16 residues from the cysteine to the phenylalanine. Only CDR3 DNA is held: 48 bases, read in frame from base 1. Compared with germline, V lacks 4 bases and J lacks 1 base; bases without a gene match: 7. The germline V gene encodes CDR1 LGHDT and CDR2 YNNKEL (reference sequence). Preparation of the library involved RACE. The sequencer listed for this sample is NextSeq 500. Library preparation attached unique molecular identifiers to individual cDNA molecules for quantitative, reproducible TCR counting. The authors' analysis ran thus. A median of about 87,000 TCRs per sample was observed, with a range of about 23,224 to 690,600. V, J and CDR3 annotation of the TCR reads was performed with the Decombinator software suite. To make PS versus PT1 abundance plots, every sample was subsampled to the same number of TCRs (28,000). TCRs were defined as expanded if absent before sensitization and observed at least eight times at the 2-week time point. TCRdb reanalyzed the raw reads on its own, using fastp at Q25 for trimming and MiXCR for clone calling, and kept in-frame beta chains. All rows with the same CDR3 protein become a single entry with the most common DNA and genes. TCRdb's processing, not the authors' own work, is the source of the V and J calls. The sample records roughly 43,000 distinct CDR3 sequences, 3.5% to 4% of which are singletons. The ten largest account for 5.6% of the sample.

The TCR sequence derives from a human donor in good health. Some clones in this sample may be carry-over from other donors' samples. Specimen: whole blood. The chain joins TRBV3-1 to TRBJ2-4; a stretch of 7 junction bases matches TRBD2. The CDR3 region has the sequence CASSRGEGKAKNIQYF. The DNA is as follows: TGTGCCAGCAGCCGGGGGGAGGGTAAGGCCAAAAACATTCAGTACTTC.